This is a list of T cell receptor beta chains from one sample in a study of blood T cell repertoires in COVID-19. Profiling relied on immunoSEQ multiplex PCR, and the TCRdb table lists in-frame clones only, not all of them. Among some 300,000 clones, around four fifths were seen once, and the ten largest hold around 4.5%. The source material was peripheral blood. The source is a woman between 50 and 59 years old with active or convalescent COVID-19. CDR3s include the opening cysteine and the closing phenylalanine or tryptophan. Only part of the rows carry a size: once, few, many, or a class if the clone is expanded.

TRBV9	.	TRBJ2-3	CASSSLLLDTQYF
TRBV19	.	TRBJ1-2	CASTPLGGYGYTF
TRBV7-9	.	TRBJ2-2	CASSFRREGTGELFF
TRBV19	.	TRBJ2-5	CASSTGTTQTQYF
TRBV2	.	TRBJ2-7	CASRGAGVEDEQYF
TRBV11-1	.	TRBJ2-1	CASSPVGREFNEQFF
TRBV23-1	.	TRBJ2-7	CASSLGGERGDEQYF
TRBV29-1	.	TRBJ2-1	CSVQTPGQGLYNEQFF
TRBV5-6	.	TRBJ2-7	CASSSPSRYEQYF
TRBV6-1	.	TRBJ2-7	CASSATRAGWSSYEQYF
TRBV2	.	TRBJ1-1	CASSAQGLGTEAFF
TRBV6-5	.	TRBJ2-7	CASRGMTGLSYEQYF
TRBV5-4	once	TRBJ2-1	CASSLALSGDSYNEQFF
TRBV7-2	.	TRBJ2-3	CASSLPQGSIDTQYF